In its sample, the clone carrying this T cell receptor beta chain was seen a few times. Its antigen is still unknown. The data were taken from a study of T cells in Graves' hyperthyroidism and ophthalmopathy. RNA transcripts provided the source from which TCR beta CDR3 regions were amplified. First-round RT-PCR with HTBI primers amplified the TCR CDR3 region. TCRdb called the multiplex PCR reads again in MiXCR, with one record for every CDR3 protein. The data show some 800,000 distinct CDR3 sequences, roughly 37% seen once. The CDR3 is 16 residues long. Trimming left V 4 bases short and J 0 bases short, with 16 bases between. Germline V CDR1 and CDR2: SGDLS, YYNGEE. Study-level points and caveats: Most thyroid clonotypes expanded above 0.001 appeared in blood too.

Uncontrolled infection, other autoimmune disease, pregnancy or lactation disqualified patients from enrolment. Each diagnosis drew on symptoms, thyroxine, TRAb, thyroid ultrasound and orbital computed tomography findings. Using over 8.5 ml of fresh peripheral blood, PBMCs were prepared. The source of this sequence is a man between 18 and 35 years old with Graves' hyperthyroidism. The sample taken for sequencing was blood. The rearrangement links TRBV9 to TRBJ1-2; tentative D call: TRBD1 (6 bases). For the CDR3, the DNA is TGTGCCAGCAGCCAGGGAGGGGGAGTAGCTAACTATGGCTACACCTTC. It is translated as CASSQGGGVANYGYTF.